The 13 T cell receptor beta chains below were found in one sample sequenced in a study of early T cells in non-severe SARS-CoV-2 infection. TCRdb ran MiXCR on the 5' RACE reads and lists one entry per CDR3 protein. Of tens of thousands of distinct CDR3 sequences in the sample, about a tenth are singletons; the top ten hold 20% to 25%. The sample consisted of whole blood. The receptor set was obtained from an adult who was a healthcare worker with PCR-confirmed SARS-CoV-2 infection or an uninfected control (not recorded which).

The chain is built from TRBV10-3 and TRBJ2-7, with 11 bases identical to TRBD1. Losses at the gene ends were 10 bases for V and 9 bases for J; bases not matched to a gene: 14. The CDR3 is 14 residues long. The germline V gene has CDR1 ENHRY and CDR2 SYGVKD. The CDR3: CATLGWTGGARQYF. CDR3 in DNA: TGTGCCACCCTCGGATGGACAGGGGGCGCCCGGCAGTACTTC.

This chain joins TRBV10-1 and TRBJ1-1; D gene ambiguous. Germline V gene sequence: CDR1 WNHNN, CDR2 SYGVQD (reference sequence). The CDR3 totals 14 residues. V was trimmed by 0 bases and J by 4 bases, leaving 9 bases between them. As DNA, the CDR3 is TGCGCCAGCAGTGAGTCGAGAGGGAGCACTGAAGCTTTCTTT. Translation gives CASSESRGSTEAFF.

The chain employs TRBV6-5 and TRBJ2-1; 10 bases map to TRBD2. This CDR3 region has 15 residues. V dropped 6 bases and J dropped 9; count of bases not matched to a gene: 11. Germline V CDR1 and CDR2: MNHEY, SVGAGI. The CDR3, as DNA: TGTGCCAGCAGCCACAGCGGGGGGGATCGTAGTGAGCAGTTCTTC. This encodes CASSHSGGDRSEQFF.

The chain combines TRBV5-1 with TRBJ2-7; perhaps TRBD2 as D (6 bases). The CDR3 length is 13 residues. V lost 4 bases and J 5 bases, leaving 13 bases between the germline ends. Germline values: CDR1 SGHRS, CDR2 YFSETQ. This chain's CDR3 is CASSPGGGNEQYF. The CDR3 DNA reads TGCGCCAGCAGCCCCGGCGGCGGGAACGAGCAGTACTTC.

The sample holds a few counts of this clonotype. The rearrangement uses TRBV7-9 and TRBJ1-2; no clear D gene. The germline V and J ends were trimmed by 4 bases and 5 bases, with 11 bases remaining between them. This CDR3 region has 13 residues. Germline V gene lookup returns CDR1 SEHNR and CDR2 FQNEAQ (reference sequence). DNA of the CDR3: TGTGCCAGCAGCTCCCTTTCTGGATATGGCTACACCTTC. It encodes CASSSLSGYGYTF.

V usage is TRBV3-1 and J usage is TRBJ1-6; D call uncertain. Germline-derived CDR1 and CDR2 are LGHDT and YNNKEL (reference sequence). The length of the CDR3 is 16 residues. Trimming removed 4 bases at V and 7 bases at J, with 17 bases between. The CDR3: CASSRGWADLNSPLHF. CDR3 coding DNA: TGTGCCAGCAGCCGTGGCTGGGCCGATTTGAATTCACCCCTCCACTTT.

Here the CDR3 DNA reads TGTGCCACCAGCAGAGCGGGGGAGACGCAGTATTTT. Translating it yields CATSRAGETQYF. The chain couples TRBV15 to TRBJ2-3; D might be TRBD2 (6 bases). This CDR3 is 12 amino acids long. V was clipped by 1 base and J by 9 bases, with 8 bases between them. Germline CDR1 is LNHNV and CDR2 is YYDKDF (reference sequence).

The gene calls are TRBV2 and TRBJ2-7; D is possibly TRBD1 (6 bases). The CDR3 has 11 amino acids. V was pared by 7 bases and J by 6 bases, with 10 bases between. Per germline, CDR1 SNHLY and CDR2 FYNNEI. The DNA for the CDR3 is TGTGCCAGCATCGAAGGGGGCGAGCAGTACTTC. This sequence encodes CASIEGGEQYF.

Here the CDR3 DNA reads TGTGCCAGCAGCCAAGTTGGCCACACAGATACGCAGTATTTT. This sequence encodes CASSQVGHTDTQYF. V gene TRBV3-1 combines with J gene TRBJ2-3; D remains ambiguous. Trimming cost V 1 base and J 2 bases, with 7 bases left between them. The CDR3 length is 14 residues. Germline V CDR1 and CDR2: LGHDT, YNNKEL (reference sequence).

This clonotype was counted only a few times. The chain couples TRBV4-1 to TRBJ1-4; TRBD1 might be the D (5 bases). CDR1 is MGHRA and CDR2 is YSYEKL in the germline V gene. This CDR3 is 15 amino acids long. V gave up 4 bases and J gave up 7 bases, with 16 bases separating them. This CDR3 is CASSPAGLRSEKLFF. The CDR3 region has the DNA TGCGCCAGCAGCCCCGCGGGACTCCGTAGTGAAAAACTGTTTTTT.

The chain recombines TRBV29-1 with TRBJ2-1; no firm D call. The CDR3 contains 14 residues. Germline V gene sequence: CDR1 SQVTM, CDR2 ANQGSEA. V lost 6 bases and J 2 bases, leaving 14 bases between the germline ends. Written as DNA, the CDR3 is TGCAGCGTCGAGGACCTAGGGACCTACAATGAGCAGTTCTTC. Translated: CSVEDLGTYNEQFF.

This clonotype has ten or more counts. V gene TRBV2 combines with J gene TRBJ1-5, with TRBD1 as a possible D gene (5 bases). Germline V gene sequence: CDR1 SNHLY, CDR2 FYNNEI. V gave up 7 bases and J gave up 6 bases, with 16 bases separating them. The CDR3 is 14 amino acids. The DNA for the CDR3 is TGTGCCAGCATGGAGGGGTATCAGGCTCAGCCCCAGCATTTT. Its protein product is CASMEGYQAQPQHF. Together with reference TRBV2 and TRBJ1-5, the CDR3 gives the full variable domain: EPEVTQTPSHQVTQMGQEVILRCVPISNHLYFYWYRQILGQKVEFLVSFYNNEISEKSEIFDDQFSVERPDGSNFTLKIRSTKLEDSAMYFCASMEGYQAQPQHFGDGTRLSIL.

The rearrangement uses TRBV18 and TRBJ2-1; D tentatively fits TRBD1 or TRBD2 (5 bases each). Germline V gives CDR1 KGHSH, CDR2 LQKENI. CDR3 length: 15 amino acids. V was clipped by 6 bases and J by 6 bases, with 18 bases between them. CDR3: CASSPGTVTSNEQFF. The CDR3 coding sequence is TGTGCCAGCTCCCCCGGGACGGTGACTTCCAATGAGCAGTTCTTC.